A selection of T cell receptor beta chains follows, all from one sample in a study of human T cells and chemical hapten exposure. TCRdb ran MiXCR on the RACE reads and lists one entry per CDR3 protein. This table holds roughly 50,000 distinct CDR3 sequences, more than 8% found once. Sequencing used whole blood, obtained in connection with sensitization to the hapten diphenylcyclopropenone (DPC). These receptors originate from a middle-aged man with alopecia areata. Some clones in this sample may be carry-over from other donors' samples. Both conserved end residues are part of each CDR3. The D gene is left open where the match is weak. Size is omitted from some rows. Given values are once, few, many or a class for expanded clones.

D gene	V gene	clone size	J gene	CDR3 DNA	CDR3 protein
TRBD2	TRBV11-2	-	TRBJ2-1	TGTGCCAGCAAAGTGAGCGGGAGGGATTACAATGAGCAGTTCTTC	CASKVSGRDYNEQFF
-	TRBV3-1	many	TRBJ2-4	TGTGCCAGCAGCCAAGAGGATTCATGGGGAAGAGGAAACATTCAGTACTTC	CASSQEDSWGRGNIQYF
-	TRBV9	-	TRBJ2-7	TGTGCCAGCAGCGTAGCCCCAGGGAGCTCCTACGAGCAGTACTTC	CASSVAPGSSYEQYF
-	TRBV11-2	medium-sized	TRBJ2-1	TGTGCCAGCAGCTTAGTATTAAGCTCCTACAATGAGCAGTTCTTC	CASSLVLSSYNEQFF
-	TRBV5-1	many	TRBJ1-6	TGCGCCAGCAGCCGGGACTCCTTCGGGAATTCACCCCTCCACTTT	CASSRDSFGNSPLHF
-	TRBV6-5	few	TRBJ1-1	TGTGCCAGCAGTTACTCGGTTAGGTTAGCGGTGAGGGGCACTGAAGCTTTCTTT	CASSYSVRLAVRGTEAFF
-	TRBV5-1	-	TRBJ1-1	TGCGCCAGCAGCTCACCCAGGGGTAAAGGTGAAGCTTTCTTT	CASSSPRGKGEAFF
TRBD1	TRBV10-2	many	TRBJ2-7	TGCGCCAGCAGCCTCTTCTTTCTAAGGCAGGGGGCTGTCTACGAGCAGTACTTC	CASSLFFLRQGAVYEQYF
-	TRBV14	few	TRBJ2-6	TGTGCCAGCAGCCCAAGGTCGGGGCTCCTCTACTCTGGGGCCAACGTCCTGACTTTC	CASSPRSGLLYSGANVLTF
-	TRBV6-1	few	TRBJ1-5	TGTGCCAGCAGCCCACAGGGCAGCGGCAATCAGCCCCAGCATTTT	CASSPQGSGNQPQHF
TRBD1	TRBV9	-	TRBJ1-6	TGTGCCAGCAGCCTGCTGGGACAGGAGAAATCACCCCTCCACTTT	CASSLLGQEKSPLHF
TRBD2	TRBV7-6	many	TRBJ2-5	TGTGCCAGCAGCTTAGGGGCCGGGACTAGCGGAAAAGAGACCCAGTACTTC	CASSLGAGTSGKETQYF
TRBD1	TRBV7-2	many	TRBJ2-7	TGTGCCAGCAGCTTTGGGACAGCGAGCTACGAGCAGTACTTC	CASSFGTASYEQYF